This T cell receptor (beta chain) comes out of a study of blood T cell repertoires in COVID-19. Study-level information: COVID-19 samples collected from the United States, Italy and Spain covered acute and convalescent phases. Nucleic acid was either cDNA or gDNA, and it came from T cells, B-cell-depleted T cells, or PBMCs.

Clones were sequenced by immunoSEQ multiplex PCR, and TCRdb holds only the in-frame ones, with some missing. Here the sample spans nearly 50,000 clones, approximately 90% being singletons. This sequence originates from a man in his forties with active COVID-19. Input material: peripheral blood.

The CDR3 here is CASSQVASGSSDTQYF. As DNA, the CDR3 is TGTGCCAGCAGCCAAGTAGCTAGCGGGAGTTCAGATACGCAGTATTTT. This sequence joins TRBV3-1 (or the pseudogene TRBV3-2) and TRBJ2-3; 10 bases are shared with TRBD2. V was clipped by 1 base and J by 4 bases; unmatched bases: 5. Germline CDR1 reads LGHDT; CDR2 reads YNNKEL (reference sequence). CDR3 length equals 16 residues.